Below, 22 T cell receptor beta chains from the same sample are listed, as sequenced in a study of blood T cell repertoires in COVID-19. Sequencing was performed with immunoSEQ multiplex PCR; in TCRdb, only in-frame clones are kept and a portion is missing. Counted here are 350,000 to 550,000 clones, 80% to 90% occurring once; the ten biggest clones make up over 4%. Specimen: peripheral blood. The receptors come from a young woman with acute or convalescent COVID-19.

This clone was observed once. V and J are TRBV19 and TRBJ1-5; the D is unclear. Germline V gene lookup returns CDR1 LNHDA and CDR2 SQIVND (reference sequence). The CDR3 has 17 residues. V dropped 7 bases and J dropped 0 bases, with 19 bases sitting between them. The chain's CDR3 is CASKREHIAFSNQPQHF. The CDR3 nucleotides are TGTGCCAGTAAGCGGGAACATATAGCTTTTAGCAATCAGCCCCAGCATTTT.

This clone appeared a single time. The chain is built from TRBV21-1 and TRBJ2-5; the table's D gene call, TRBD1, was not cross checked with the DNA. TRBV21-1 is noted as a pseudogene. The length of the CDR3 is 15 residues. The CDR3: CASSQGGRGQETQYF. The CDR3 region has the DNA TGTGCCAGCAGCCAAGGGGGTAGGGGGCAAGAGACCCAGTACTTC.

The J gene is TRBJ2-3, the V gene TRBV11-2; 8 positions match TRBD2. The CDR3 contains 17 residues. Per germline, CDR1 SGHAT and CDR2 FQNNGV. With 1 base clipped from V and 2 bases from J, the junction kept 8 bases outside the gene matches. The CDR3 is CASSLVERGLPTDTQYF. The CDR3 DNA reads TGTGCCAGCAGCTTAGTTGAGCGGGGGTTACCCACAGATACGCAGTATTTT.

V usage is TRBV5-4 and J usage is TRBJ2-1; a possible D gene is TRBD2 (5 bases). Germline V gene data show CDR1 as SGHNT and CDR2 as YYREEE (reference sequence). With 4 bases removed from V and 3 bases from J, the gap between germline ends came to 17 bases. This CDR3 has 16 amino acids. CDR3: CASSGSIRTVYNEQFF. DNA of the CDR3: TGTGCCAGCAGCGGGTCGATCAGGACTGTCTACAATGAGCAGTTCTTC.

This chain connects TRBV5-1 to TRBJ2-7; TRBD2 agrees at 7 bases. Per the germline V gene, CDR1 is SGHRS and CDR2 is YFSETQ. V lost 4 bases and J lost 2; bases outside the gene matches: 12. This CDR3 is 16 amino acids long. The CDR3 here is CASSPTESSGAYEQYF. The DNA for the CDR3 is TGCGCCAGCAGCCCCACCGAGTCTAGCGGAGCCTACGAGCAGTACTTC. The full variable domain, in which reference TRBV5-1 and TRBJ2-7 provide the parts outside the CDR3, is KAGVTQTPRYLIKTRGQQVTLSCSPISGHRSVSWYQQTPGQGLQFLFEYFSETQRNKGNFPGRFSGRQFSNSRSEMNVSTLELGDSALYLCASSPTESSGAYEQYFGPGTRLTVT.

The chain links TRBV6-6 to TRBJ2-5; 9 bases fit TRBD1. J lost 5 bases, V lost 5 bases, and 6 bases had no gene match. CDR1 and CDR2 (germline): MNHNY, SVGAGI (reference sequence). The CDR3 extends over 14 amino acids. As DNA, the CDR3 is TGTGCCAGCAGTCCGTACAGGGGGCAGGAGACCCAGTACTTC. Residues: CASSPYRGQETQYF.

The CDR3 here is CASSGGPSSYEQYF. In DNA form, the CDR3 reads TGTGCCAGCAGCGGGGGGCCCTCCTCCTACGAGCAGTACTTC. The chain combines TRBV9 with TRBJ2-7; D is perhaps TRBD1 (6 bases). CDR1 and CDR2 from the germline V gene are SGDLS and YYNGEE. The CDR3 has 14 residues. The V and J ends lost 3 bases and 0 bases respectively, with 10 bases between them.

The V call is TRBV19, the J call TRBJ1-2, with D uncertain. V was clipped by 4 bases and J by 5 bases, with 11 bases between them. This CDR3 has 13 amino acids. Germline CDR1 is LNHDA and CDR2 is SQIVND (reference sequence). CDR3 region: CASSRESSYGYTF. CDR3 bases: TGTGCCAGTAGTAGGGAGTCTTCTTATGGCTACACCTTC.

This clone has only a few counts. The chain couples TRBV2 to TRBJ1-6; TRBD1 might be the D (6 bases). Between the trimmed V and J ends, which lost 8 bases and 4 bases, there was a span of 9 bases. This CDR3 has 13 residues. CDR1 and CDR2 from the germline V gene are SNHLY and FYNNEI. Here the CDR3 DNA reads TGTGCCAGCTCAGGGGCTTATAATTCACCCCTCCACTTT. Its translation: CASSGAYNSPLHF.

The rearrangement links TRBV7-9 to TRBJ2-7; 11 bases are a match to TRBD2. Germline lookup yields CDR1 SEHNR and CDR2 FQNEAQ (reference sequence). The CDR3 is 19 residues long. Germline trimming cut 5 bases from V and 2 bases from J; bases unmatched to any gene: 17. The chain's CDR3 is CASSPYRRLAGNVTYEQYF. For the CDR3, the DNA is TGTGCCAGCAGCCCGTACCGACGACTAGCGGGGAACGTTACCTACGAGCAGTACTTC.

In DNA form, the CDR3 reads TGTGCCAGCAGCGGCGGTGGCAATTGGGGCTACACCTTC. Residues: CASSGGGNWGYTF. This sequence joins TRBV9 and TRBJ1-2; D gene uncertain. In germline, CDR1 is SGDLS, CDR2 YYNGEE. There are 13 residues in the CDR3. Trimming took 3 bases from V and 8 from J, leaving 14 bases between them.

Comment on this clone: This same CDR3 is encoded by further DNA sequences in the sample. V usage is TRBV19 and J usage is TRBJ2-5, with 12 bases that match TRBD2. The CDR3 has 16 residues. Germline V CDR1 and CDR2: LNHDA, SQIVND (reference sequence). With 4 bases clipped from V and 2 bases from J, the junction kept 5 bases outside the gene matches. The CDR3 coding sequence is TGTGCCAGTAGTAGGAGGACTAGCGGGGAACAAGAGACCCAGTACTTC. Translated: CASSRRTSGEQETQYF. Full variable domain (remainder filled in from reference TRBV19 and TRBJ2-5): DGGITQSPKYLFRKEGQNVTLSCEQNLNHDAMYWYRQDPGQGLRLIYYSQIVNDFQKGDIAEGYSVSREKKESFPLTVTSAQKNPTAFYLCASSRRTSGEQETQYFGPGTRLLVL.

The chain couples TRBV9 to TRBJ1-3, with 8 bases fitting TRBD1. Germline V gene sequence: CDR1 SGDLS, CDR2 YYNGEE. CDR3 size: 16 residues. J lost 8 bases, V lost 0 bases, and 10 bases had no gene match. The CDR3, as DNA: TGTGCCAGCAGCGTAGTTAGGACAGGGAAAGGATACACCATATATTTT. It encodes CASSVVRTGKGYTIYF. Variable domain in full (rest from reference TRBV9 and TRBJ1-3): DSGVTQTPKHLITATGQRVTLRCSPRSGDLSVYWYQQSLDQGLQFLIQYYNGEERAKGNILERFSAQQFPDLHSELNLSSLELGDSALYFCASSVVRTGKGYTIYFGEGSWLTVV.

This sequence joins TRBV2 and TRBJ1-2; D call uncertain. The germline V gene has CDR1 SNHLY and CDR2 FYNNEI. Between the trimmed V and J ends, which lost 1 base and 4 bases, there was a span of 10 bases. The CDR3 contains 14 residues. The CDR3 spells CASSEDRSIYGYTF. CDR3 in DNA: TGTGCCAGCAGTGAAGACAGATCGATCTATGGCTACACCTTC.

The sample holds one count of this clone. The chain carries TRBV6-2 or TRBV6-3 and TRBJ1-1; 10 bases are a match to TRBD1. V shed 2 bases and J 4 bases; nucleotides not matched to a gene: 10. The V gene's germline CDR1 is MNHEY and CDR2 SVGEGT. The CDR3 spans 17 residues. The CDR3 reads CASSYRRDRGLFTEAFF. CDR3 nucleotides: TGTGCCAGCAGTTACCGGCGGGACAGGGGACTATTCACTGAAGCTTTCTTT.

The rearrangement joins TRBV3-1 (or the pseudogene TRBV3-2) to TRBJ1-1; D possibly corresponds to TRBD1 (6 bases). The CDR3 is 14 residues long. V lost 3 bases and J lost 0, with 8 bases in between. The germline CDR1 and CDR2 sequences are LGHDT and YNNKEL (reference sequence). The CDR3 DNA follows: TGTGCCAGCAGCCAGGGACAAATGAACACTGAAGCTTTCTTT. It specifies CASSQGQMNTEAFF.

The chain joins TRBV9 to TRBJ2-3, with 16 bases fitting TRBD2. After removal of 2 bases from V and 2 bases from J, the junction contained 5 bases not matched to a gene. Germline values: CDR1 SGDLS, CDR2 YYNGEE. The CDR3 totals 18 residues. The CDR3 bases are TGTGCCAGCAGCGTCGTTGGGACTAGCGGGGGGGTCACAGATACGCAGTATTTT. It yields the protein CASSVVGTSGGVTDTQYF. Using reference TRBV9 and TRBJ2-3 for the parts outside the CDR3, the full variable domain is DSGVTQTPKHLITATGQRVTLRCSPRSGDLSVYWYQQSLDQGLQFLIQYYNGEERAKGNILERFSAQQFPDLHSELNLSSLELGDSALYFCASSVVGTSGGVTDTQYFGPGTRLTVL.

The chain recombines TRBV4-2 with TRBJ2-7; TRBD1 agrees at 10 bases. The CDR3 is 15 residues long. From germline, CDR1 is LGHNA and CDR2 YNFKEQ. The junction had 6 bases not matched to a gene; V was cut back by 6 bases and J by 1 base. This CDR3 is CASSRGTGVSYEQYF. CDR3 in DNA: TGTGCCAGCAGTCGAGGGACAGGGGTTTCCTACGAGCAGTACTTC.

V is TRBV5-1 and J is TRBJ2-2; 11 positions match TRBD2. This CDR3 region has 20 residues. CDR1 SGHRS and CDR2 YFSETQ come from the germline V gene. V gave up 0 bases and J gave up 4 bases; unmatched junction bases: 14. CDR3 in amino acids: CASSLGPLAGALRGTGELFF. As DNA, the CDR3 is TGCGCCAGCAGCTTGGGACCACTAGCGGGGGCCCTAAGGGGCACCGGGGAGCTGTTTTTT.

The chain couples TRBV5-1 to TRBJ1-5, with 7 bases identical to TRBD1. J was trimmed by 4 bases and V by 0 bases; bases with no gene match: 4. Germline CDR1 is SGHRS and CDR2 is YFSETQ. This CDR3 contains 15 residues. This CDR3 is CASSLGGQKNQPQHF. The CDR3 region has the DNA TGCGCCAGCAGCTTGGGGGGACAGAAAAATCAGCCCCAGCATTTT.

In this sample, this clone turned up once. This chain connects TRBV19 to TRBJ1-5, with D possibly being TRBD1 (6 bases). Germline CDR1 and CDR2: LNHDA and SQIVND (reference sequence). The CDR3 extends over 19 amino acids. Between the trimmed V and J ends, which lost 7 bases and 0 bases, there was a span of 25 bases. The DNA for the CDR3 is TGTGCCAGTATCCCTCGATCGACCCCGGACAGAACTAGCAATCAGCCCCAGCATTTT. Residues: CASIPRSTPDRTSNQPQHF.

The V gene is TRBV9, the J gene TRBJ2-5; the match to TRBD1 covers 9 bases. V trimming: 4 bases; J trimming: 2 bases; junction bases outside the gene matches: 6. This CDR3 has 15 residues. CDR1 is SGDLS, CDR2 YYNGEE, per germline. CDR3 amino acids: CASSPSGTGQETQYF. The CDR3 DNA follows: TGTGCCAGCAGCCCCTCCGGGACAGGGCAAGAGACCCAGTACTTC.